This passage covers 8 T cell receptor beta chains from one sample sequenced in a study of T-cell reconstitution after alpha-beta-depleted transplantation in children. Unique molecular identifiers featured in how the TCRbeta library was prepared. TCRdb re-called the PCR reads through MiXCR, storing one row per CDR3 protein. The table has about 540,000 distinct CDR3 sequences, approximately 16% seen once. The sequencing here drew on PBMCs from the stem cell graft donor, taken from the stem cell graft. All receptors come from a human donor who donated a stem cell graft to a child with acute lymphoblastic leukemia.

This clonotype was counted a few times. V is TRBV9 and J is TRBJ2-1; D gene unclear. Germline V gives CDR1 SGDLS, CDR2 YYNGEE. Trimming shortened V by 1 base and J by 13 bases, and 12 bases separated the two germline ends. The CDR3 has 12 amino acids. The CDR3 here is CASSVRTENQFF. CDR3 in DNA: TGTGCCAGCAGCGTAAGGACGGAAAACCAGTTCTTC.

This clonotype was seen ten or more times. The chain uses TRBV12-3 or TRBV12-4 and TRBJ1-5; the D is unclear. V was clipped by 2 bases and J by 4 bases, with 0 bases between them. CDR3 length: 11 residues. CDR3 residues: CASSLNQPQHF. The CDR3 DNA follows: TGTGCCAGCAGTTTAAATCAGCCCCAGCATTTT.

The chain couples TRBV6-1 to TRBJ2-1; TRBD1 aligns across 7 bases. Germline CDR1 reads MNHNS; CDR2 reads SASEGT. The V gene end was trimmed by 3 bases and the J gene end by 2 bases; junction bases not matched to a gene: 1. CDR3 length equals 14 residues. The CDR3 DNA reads TGTGCCAGCAGTGAGCAGGGGGCCTACAATGAGCAGTTCTTC. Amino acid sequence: CASSEQGAYNEQFF.

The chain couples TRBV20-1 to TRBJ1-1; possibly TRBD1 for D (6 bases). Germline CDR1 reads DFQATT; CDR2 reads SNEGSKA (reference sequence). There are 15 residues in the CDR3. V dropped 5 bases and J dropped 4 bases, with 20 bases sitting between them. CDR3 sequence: CSAPQTSGALTEAFF. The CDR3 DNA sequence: TGCAGTGCTCCCCAGACCTCGGGGGCGCTCACTGAAGCTTTCTTT.

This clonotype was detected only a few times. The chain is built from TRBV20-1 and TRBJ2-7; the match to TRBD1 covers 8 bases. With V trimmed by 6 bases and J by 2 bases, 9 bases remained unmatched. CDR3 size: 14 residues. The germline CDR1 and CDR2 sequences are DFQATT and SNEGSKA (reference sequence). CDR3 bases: TGCAGTGCAGCCAAACCCAGGGGGCCCTACGAGCAGTACTTC. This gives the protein CSAAKPRGPYEQYF.

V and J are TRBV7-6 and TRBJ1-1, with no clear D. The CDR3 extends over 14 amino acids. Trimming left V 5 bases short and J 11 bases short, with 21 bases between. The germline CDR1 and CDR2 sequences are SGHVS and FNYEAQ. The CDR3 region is CASSPQGPGIRAFF. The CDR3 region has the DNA TGTGCCAGCAGCCCTCAAGGCCCTGGCATTCGGGCTTTCTTT. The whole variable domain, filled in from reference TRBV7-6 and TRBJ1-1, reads GAGVSQSPRYKVTKRGQDVALRCDPISGHVSLYWYRQALGQGPEFLTYFNYEAQQDKSGLPNDRFSAERPEGSISTLTIQRTEQRDSAMYRCASSPQGPGIRAFFGQGTRLTVV.

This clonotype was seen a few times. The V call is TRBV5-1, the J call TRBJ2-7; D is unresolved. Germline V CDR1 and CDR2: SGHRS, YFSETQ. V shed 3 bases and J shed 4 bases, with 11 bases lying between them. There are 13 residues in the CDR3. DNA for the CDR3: TGCGCCAGCAGCTGGTACAGCTATTACGAGCAGTACTTC. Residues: CASSWYSYYEQYF.

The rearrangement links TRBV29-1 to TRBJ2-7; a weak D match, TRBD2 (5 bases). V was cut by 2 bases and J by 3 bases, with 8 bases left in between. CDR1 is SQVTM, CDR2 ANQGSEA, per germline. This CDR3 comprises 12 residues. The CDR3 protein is CSVEFRGYEQYF. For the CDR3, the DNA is TGCAGCGTTGAATTCCGGGGCTACGAGCAGTACTTC.